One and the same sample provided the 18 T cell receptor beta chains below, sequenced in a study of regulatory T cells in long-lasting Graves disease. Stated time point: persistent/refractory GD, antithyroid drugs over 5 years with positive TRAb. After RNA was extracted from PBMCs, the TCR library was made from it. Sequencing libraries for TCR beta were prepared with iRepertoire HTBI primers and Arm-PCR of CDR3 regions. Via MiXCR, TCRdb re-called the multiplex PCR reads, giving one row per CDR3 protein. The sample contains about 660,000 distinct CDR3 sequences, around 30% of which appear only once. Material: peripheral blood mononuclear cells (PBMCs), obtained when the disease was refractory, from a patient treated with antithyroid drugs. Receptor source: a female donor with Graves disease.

CDR3 amino acids: CASSSYRGEQYF. Written as DNA, the CDR3 is TGTGCCAGCAGTTCCTACAGGGGCGAGCAGTACTTC. The chain is built from TRBV27 and TRBJ2-7, with TRBD1 matching over 7 bases. The J segment lost 6 bases and the V segment lost 4 bases, leaving 3 bases of the junction unmatched. Per the germline V gene, CDR1 is MNHEY and CDR2 is SMNVEV (reference sequence). This CDR3 has 12 residues.

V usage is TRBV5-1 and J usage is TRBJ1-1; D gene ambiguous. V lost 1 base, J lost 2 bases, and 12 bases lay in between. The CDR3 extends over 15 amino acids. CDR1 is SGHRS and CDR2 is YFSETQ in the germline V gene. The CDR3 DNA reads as TGCGCCAGCAGCTTGAAAGTGAGCTATAACACTGAAGCTTTCTTT. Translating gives CASSLKVSYNTEAFF.

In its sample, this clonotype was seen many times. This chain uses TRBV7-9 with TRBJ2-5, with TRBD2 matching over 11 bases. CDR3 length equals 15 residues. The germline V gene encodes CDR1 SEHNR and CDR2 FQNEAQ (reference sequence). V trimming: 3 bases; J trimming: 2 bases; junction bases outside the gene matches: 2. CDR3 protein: CASSFSGRGQETQYF. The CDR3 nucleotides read TGTGCCAGCAGCTTTAGCGGGAGGGGTCAAGAGACCCAGTACTTC.

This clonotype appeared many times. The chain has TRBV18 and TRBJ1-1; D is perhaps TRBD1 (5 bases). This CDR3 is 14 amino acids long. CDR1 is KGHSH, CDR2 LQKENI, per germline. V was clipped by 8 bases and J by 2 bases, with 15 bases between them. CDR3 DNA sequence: TGTGCCAGCAGCCCCCAGGGACTCAACACTGAAGCTTTCTTT. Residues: CASSPQGLNTEAFF.

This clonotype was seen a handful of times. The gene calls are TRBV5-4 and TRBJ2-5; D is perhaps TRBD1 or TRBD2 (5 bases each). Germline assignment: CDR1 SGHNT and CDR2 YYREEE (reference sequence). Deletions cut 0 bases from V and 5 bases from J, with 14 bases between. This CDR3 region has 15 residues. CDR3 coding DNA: TGTGCCAGCAGCTTGGGAGGGCAGGGCTCGGAGACCCAGTACTTC. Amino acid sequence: CASSLGGQGSETQYF.

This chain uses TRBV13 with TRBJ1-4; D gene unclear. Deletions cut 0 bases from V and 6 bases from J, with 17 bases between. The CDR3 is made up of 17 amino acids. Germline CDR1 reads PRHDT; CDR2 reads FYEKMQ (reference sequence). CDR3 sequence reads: CASSLGTSGILYEKLFF. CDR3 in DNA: TGTGCCAGCAGCTTAGGGACTAGCGGGATCCTGTATGAAAAACTGTTTTTT.

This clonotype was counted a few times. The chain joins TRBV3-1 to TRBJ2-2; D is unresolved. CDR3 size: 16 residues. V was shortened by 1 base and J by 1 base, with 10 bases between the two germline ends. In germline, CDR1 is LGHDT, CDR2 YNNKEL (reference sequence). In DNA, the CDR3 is TGTGCCAGCAGCCAAGCCGTGGGGTGGAACACCGGGGAGCTGTTTTTT. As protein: CASSQAVGWNTGELFF.

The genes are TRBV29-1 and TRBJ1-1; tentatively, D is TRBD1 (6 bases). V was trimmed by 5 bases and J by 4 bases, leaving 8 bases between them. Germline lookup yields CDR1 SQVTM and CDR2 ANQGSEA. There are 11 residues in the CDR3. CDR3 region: CSVSDSTEAFF. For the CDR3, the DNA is TGCAGCGTTTCGGACAGCACTGAAGCTTTCTTT.

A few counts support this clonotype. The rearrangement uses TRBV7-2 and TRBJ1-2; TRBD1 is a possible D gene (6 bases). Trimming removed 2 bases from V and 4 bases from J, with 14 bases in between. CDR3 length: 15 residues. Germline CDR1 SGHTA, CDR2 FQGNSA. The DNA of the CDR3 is TGTGCCAGCAGCTTAAGTGCATCAGGGGCCTATGGCTACACCTTC. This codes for CASSLSASGAYGYTF.

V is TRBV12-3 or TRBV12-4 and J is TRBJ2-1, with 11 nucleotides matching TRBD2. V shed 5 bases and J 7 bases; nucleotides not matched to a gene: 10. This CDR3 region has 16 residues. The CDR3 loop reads CASSPTSGRFRNEQFF. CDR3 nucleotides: TGTGCCAGCAGTCCCACTAGCGGGAGATTTAGAAATGAGCAGTTCTTC.

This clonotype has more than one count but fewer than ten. The CDR3: CASSFGQGVHEQYF. The CDR3 DNA follows: TGTGCCAGCAGTTTCGGACAGGGAGTCCACGAGCAGTACTTC. The rearrangement links TRBV7-9 to TRBJ2-7; 8 bases match TRBD1. Germline loops: CDR1 SEHNR, CDR2 FQNEAQ (reference sequence). CDR3 length equals 14 residues. V shed 6 bases and J 5 bases; nucleotides not matched to a gene: 9.

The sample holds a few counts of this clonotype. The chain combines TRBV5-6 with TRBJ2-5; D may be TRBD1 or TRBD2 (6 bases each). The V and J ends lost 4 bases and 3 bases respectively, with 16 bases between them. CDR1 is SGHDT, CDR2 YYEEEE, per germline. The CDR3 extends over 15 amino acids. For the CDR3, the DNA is TGTGCCAGCAGCGTAGGAGGGGCAGGGGAAGAGACCCAGTACTTC. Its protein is CASSVGGAGEETQYF.

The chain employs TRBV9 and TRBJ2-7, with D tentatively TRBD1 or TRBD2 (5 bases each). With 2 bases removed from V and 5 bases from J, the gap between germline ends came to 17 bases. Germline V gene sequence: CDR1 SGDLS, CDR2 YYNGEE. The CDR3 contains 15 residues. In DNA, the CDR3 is TGTGCCAGCAGCGTTGCTGGGACCCCCCGGGACGAGCAGTACTTC. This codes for CASSVAGTPRDEQYF.

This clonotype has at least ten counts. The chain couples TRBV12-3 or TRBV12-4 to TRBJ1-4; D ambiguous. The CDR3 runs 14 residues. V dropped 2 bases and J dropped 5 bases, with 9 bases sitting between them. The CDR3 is CASSLWTPNEKLFF. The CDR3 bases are TGTGCCAGCAGTTTATGGACCCCAAATGAAAAACTGTTTTTT.

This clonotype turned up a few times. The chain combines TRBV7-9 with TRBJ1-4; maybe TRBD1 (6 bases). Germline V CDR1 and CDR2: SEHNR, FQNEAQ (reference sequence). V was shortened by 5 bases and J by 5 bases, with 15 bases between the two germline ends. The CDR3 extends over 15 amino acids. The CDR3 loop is CASSQEGGRNEKLFF. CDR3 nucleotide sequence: TGTGCCAGCAGCCAGGAAGGGGGACGGAATGAAAAACTGTTTTTT. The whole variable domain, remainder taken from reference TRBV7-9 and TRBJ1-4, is DTGVSQNPRHKITKRGQNVTFRCDPISEHNRLYWYRQTLGQGPEFLTYFQNEAQLEKSRLLSDRFSAERPKGSFSTLEIQRTEQGDSAMYLCASSQEGGRNEKLFFGSGTQLSVL.

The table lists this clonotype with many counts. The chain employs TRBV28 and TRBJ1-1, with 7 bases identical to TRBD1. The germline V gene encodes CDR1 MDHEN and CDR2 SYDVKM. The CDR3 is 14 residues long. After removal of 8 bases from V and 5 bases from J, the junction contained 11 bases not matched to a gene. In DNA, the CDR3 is TGTGCCAGCTCACCCCGAGGGGGCAATACTGAAGCTTTCTTT. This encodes CASSPRGGNTEAFF.

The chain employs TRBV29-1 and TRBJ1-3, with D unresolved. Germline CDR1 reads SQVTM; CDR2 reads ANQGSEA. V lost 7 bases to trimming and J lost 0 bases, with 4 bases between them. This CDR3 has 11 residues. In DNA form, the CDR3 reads TGCAGCGCCTACTCTGGAAACACCATATATTTT. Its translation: CSAYSGNTIYF.

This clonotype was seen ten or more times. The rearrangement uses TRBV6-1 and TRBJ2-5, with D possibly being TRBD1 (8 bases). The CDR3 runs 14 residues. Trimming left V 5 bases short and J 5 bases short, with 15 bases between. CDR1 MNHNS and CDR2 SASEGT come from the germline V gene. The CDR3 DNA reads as TGTGCCAGCAGTCCGACAGGGGAGGGGGAGACCCAGTACTTC. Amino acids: CASSPTGEGETQYF.